The clone carrying this TCR beta chain has only a few counts. Its antigen is not identified. The ends lost 10 bases at V and 2 bases at J; junction bases unmatched: 10. Germline loops: CDR1 MNHNS, CDR2 SASEGT. This CDR3 comprises 14 residues. The data were taken from a study of beta chain features in type 1 diabetes. Study-wide points: Within each of all four CD4+ subsets, Type 1 diabetes patients had TCRB CDR3s that were moderately but significantly shorter.

The entirety of the isolated RNA underwent reverse transcription, so expressed TCRB transcripts were sequenced. Libraries were prepared by immunoSEQ multiplex PCR; TCRdb keeps only in-frame clonotypes and omits some of them. The data contain about 740,000 clones, under 15% of them seen just once; the ten biggest clones take up about 0.02%. The TCR originated in a man younger than 35 with type 1 diabetes. The chain links TRBV6-1 to TRBJ2-7; 8 bases map to TRBD1. The sample taken for sequencing was naive CD4+ T cells from blood. This CDR3 is CATKTGVGPYEQYF. In nucleotides, the CDR3 is TGTGCCACCAAGACAGGGGTTGGGCCCTACGAGCAGTACTTC.